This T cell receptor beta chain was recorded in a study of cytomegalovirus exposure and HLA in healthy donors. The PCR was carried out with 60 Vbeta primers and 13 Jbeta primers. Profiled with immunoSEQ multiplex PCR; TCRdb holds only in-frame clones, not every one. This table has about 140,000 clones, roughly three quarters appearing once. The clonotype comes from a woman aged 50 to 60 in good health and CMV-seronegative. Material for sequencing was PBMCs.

The CDR3 sequence: CASREEANTGELFF. The CDR3 region has the DNA TGTGCCAGCAGGGAGGAAGCGAACACCGGGGAGCTGTTTTTT. The V gene is TRBV25-1, the J gene TRBJ2-2; possible D gene TRBD2, 5 bases. This CDR3 region has 14 residues. Germline V gene sequence: CDR1 MGHDK, CDR2 SYGVNS. V was shortened by 6 bases and J by 0 bases, with 8 bases between the two germline ends.